Listed below are T cell receptor beta chains from one sample, sequenced in a study of naive and memory T cell subsets. TCRdb analysed the UMI-ligation and nested PCR reads with MiXCR anew, one entry per CDR3 protein. The table shows 130,000 to 150,000 distinct CDR3 sequences, with 17% occurring only once. The source material was naive CD4+ T cells from blood. The receptors shown here come from a human donor in good health. The CDR3 runs from the conserved cysteine through the conserved F or W. Fields, in order: V gene, clone size, J gene, D gene, CDR3 DNA, CDR3 protein. A D gene is named only where the DNA matches it firmly. Where a row states a size, it is once, few, many or the class of an expanded clone; other rows omit it.

TRBV9	-	TRBJ1-1	-	TGTGCCAGCAGCGTAGACAGCCGGAACACTGAAGCTTTCTTT	CASSVDSRNTEAFF
TRBV7-9	few	TRBJ2-3	TRBD2	TGTGCCAGCAGCTCAAGCGGGAGAGGCACAGATACGCAGTATTTT	CASSSSGRGTDTQYF
TRBV5-1	few	TRBJ2-2	TRBD1	TGCGCCAGCAGCCGGGGACAGGGGATTAACACCGGGGAGCTGTTTTTT	CASSRGQGINTGELFF
TRBV6-2/TRBV6-3	few	TRBJ2-7	TRBD1	TGTGCCAGCAGCGACGGGACAGCTGAGCAGTACTTC	CASSDGTAEQYF
TRBV11-2	few	TRBJ2-1	-	TGTGCCAGCAGCTTAGTTGTCGGGAGCCCTTCCTACAATGAGCAGTTCTTC	CASSLVVGSPSYNEQFF
TRBV7-2	few	TRBJ2-7	TRBD2	TGTGCCAGCTCGGGACTAGCGCACTACGAGCAGTACTTC	CASSGLAHYEQYF
TRBV20-1	few	TRBJ2-7	-	TGCAGTGCTAGACTCCCTGGAGGATCCTACTACGAGCAGTACTTC	CSARLPGGSYYEQYF
TRBV6-2/TRBV6-3	few	TRBJ2-7	-	TGTGCCAGCAGCTATTCCAGGAACCACTACGAGCAGTACTTC	CASSYSRNHYEQYF
TRBV19	-	TRBJ2-6	-	TGTGCCAGTAGTATAGAGAGGGCCGGGGCCAACGTCCTGACTTTC	CASSIERAGANVLTF
TRBV7-2	few	TRBJ2-3	TRBD2	TGTGCCAGCAGCTCCCGGCGAGCGGGAAGCACAGATACGCAGTATTTT	CASSSRRAGSTDTQYF
TRBV5-1	-	TRBJ1-1	-	TGCCCCAGCAGCTTGGAGTCCAGGCTGAACACTGAAGCTTTCTTT	CPSSLESRLNTEAFF
TRBV29-1	few	TRBJ2-1	TRBD2	TGCAGCGTTGAAGTTAACGGACTAGCGGGAGGGGGTGAGCAGTTCTTC	CSVEVNGLAGGGEQFF
TRBV2	few	TRBJ1-5	-	TGTGCCAGCAGTGTGGAGGCCCGGGGCAATCAGCCCCAGCATTTT	CASSVEARGNQPQHF
TRBV20-1	-	TRBJ2-7	TRBD2	TGCAGTGCTAGAGACCTAGGAGCGGGAGTAACCTACGAGCAGTACTTC	CSARDLGAGVTYEQYF
TRBV5-1	few	TRBJ2-7	-	TGCGCCAGCAGCTTGTCGGCGGGGAGCGGGTACGAGCAGTACTTC	CASSLSAGSGYEQYF
TRBV18	-	TRBJ1-1	TRBD1	TGTGCCACAAAGGGACAGATGAACACTGAAGCTTTCTTT	CATKGQMNTEAFF
TRBV5-1	-	TRBJ1-1	-	TGCGCCAGCAGCGGATGGACGAACACTGAAGCTTTCTTT	CASSGWTNTEAFF
TRBV12-3/TRBV12-4	-	TRBJ1-5	-	TGTGCCAGCAGTTTAGGGGACACCAATCAGCCCCAGCATTTT	CASSLGDTNQPQHF
TRBV12-3/TRBV12-4	-	TRBJ2-7	TRBD2	TGTGCCAGCAGCGGGACTAGCGGGAGCTCCTACGAGCAGTACTTC	CASSGTSGSSYEQYF
TRBV7-8	-	TRBJ2-1	-	TGTGCCAGCAGCTTGAACTCCTACAATGAGCAGTTCTTC	CASSLNSYNEQFF
TRBV6-5	-	TRBJ2-1	TRBD2	TGTGCCAGCAGTGGGGGACTAGCGGGGCCAGGGGAGCAGTTCTTC	CASSGGLAGPGEQFF
TRBV10-3	-	TRBJ2-7	-	TGTGCCATCAGTGAGCCGACGGCGGAAAGCTCCTACGAGCAGTACTTC	CAISEPTAESSYEQYF
TRBV20-1	-	TRBJ2-4	TRBD2	TGCAGTGCAAGAGATGGTAGCGGGAGGTACATTCAGTACTTC	CSARDGSGRYIQYF